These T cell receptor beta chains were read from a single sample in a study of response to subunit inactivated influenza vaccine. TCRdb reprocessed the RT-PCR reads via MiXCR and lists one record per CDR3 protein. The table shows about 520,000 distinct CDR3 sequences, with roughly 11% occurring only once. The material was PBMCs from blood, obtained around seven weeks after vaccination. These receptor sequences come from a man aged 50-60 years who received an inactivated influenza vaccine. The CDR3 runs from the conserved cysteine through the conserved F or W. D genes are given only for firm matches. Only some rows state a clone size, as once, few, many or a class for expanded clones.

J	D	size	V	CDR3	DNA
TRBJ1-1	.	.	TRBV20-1	CSAARVIGSEAFF	TGCAGTGCAGCGCGGGTGATCGGTTCTGAAGCTTTCTTT
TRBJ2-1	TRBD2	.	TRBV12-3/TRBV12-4	CASSSPLAGAYNEQFF	TGTGCCAGCAGTTCCCCTCTAGCGGGGGCATACAATGAGCAGTTCTTC
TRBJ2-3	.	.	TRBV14	CASSQFGLRDTQYF	TGTGCCAGCAGCCAATTTGGGCTGAGGGATACGCAGTATTTT
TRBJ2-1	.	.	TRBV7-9	CASSLASHEQFF	TGTGCCAGCAGCTTAGCGAGCCATGAGCAGTTCTTC
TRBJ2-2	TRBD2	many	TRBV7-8	CASSRRTSVNTGELFF	TGTGCCAGCAGCCGACGGACTAGCGTGAACACCGGGGAGCTGTTTTTT
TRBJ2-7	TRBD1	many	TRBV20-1	CSARRVQGAGEQYF	TGCAGTGCTAGACGAGTACAGGGGGCGGGCGAGCAGTACTTC
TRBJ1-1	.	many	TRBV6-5	CASSSPGRLEAFF	TGTGCCAGCAGTTCCCCGGGACGGCTTGAAGCTTTCTTT
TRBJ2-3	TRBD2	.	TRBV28	CASSSTSASTDTQYF	TGTGCCAGCAGCTCTACTAGCGCCAGCACAGATACGCAGTATTTT
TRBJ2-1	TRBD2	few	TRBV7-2	CASSLGGGGSNEQFF	TGTGCCAGCAGCTTAGGTGGGGGGGGGTCCAATGAGCAGTTCTTC
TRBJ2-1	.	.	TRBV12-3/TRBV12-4	CASRDGETTPYNEQFF	TGTGCCAGCAGGGACGGGGAGACTACCCCCTACAATGAGCAGTTCTTC
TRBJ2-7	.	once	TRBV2	CASGGLRSSYEQYF	TGTGCCAGCGGCGGACTAAGAAGCTCCTACGAGCAGTACTTC
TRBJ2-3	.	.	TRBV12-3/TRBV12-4	CASSLGLIGAVKYF	TGTGCCAGCAGTTTAGGTTTAATCGGGGCGGTTAAGTATTTT
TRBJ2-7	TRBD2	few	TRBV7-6	CASSLEVPASGGHEQYF	TGTGCCAGCAGCTTAGAGGTTCCGGCTAGCGGGGGGCACGAGCAGTACTTC
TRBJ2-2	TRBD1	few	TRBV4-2	CASSPAGTGNTGELFF	TGTGCCAGCAGCCCCGCCGGGACAGGGAACACCGGGGAGCTGTTTTTT
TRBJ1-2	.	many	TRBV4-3	CASSQDLNYGYTF	TGCGCCAGCAGCCAAGATCTGAACTATGGCTACACCTTC
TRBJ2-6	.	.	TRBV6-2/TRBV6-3	CASSRPAGANVLTF	TGTGCCAGCAGCCGCCCCGCTGGGGCCAACGTCCTGACTTTC
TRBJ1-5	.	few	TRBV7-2	CASSLMGTPSNQPQHF	TGTGCCAGCAGCTTAATGGGAACCCCTAGCAATCAGCCCCAGCATTTT
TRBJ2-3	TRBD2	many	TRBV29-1	CSAFASGRTDTQYF	TGCAGCGCCTTCGCTAGCGGGAGGACAGATACGCAGTATTTT
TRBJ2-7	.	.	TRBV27	CASSSLGEIYEQYF	TGTGCCAGCAGTTCCCTAGGGGAGATCTACGAGCAGTACTTC
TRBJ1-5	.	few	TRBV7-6	CASSLWVGQPQHF	TGTGCCAGCAGCTTGTGGGTGGGTCAGCCCCAGCATTTT
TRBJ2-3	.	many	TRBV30	CAWSVRSRGISTDTQYF	TGTGCCTGGAGTGTTCGATCTCGGGGGATCAGCACAGATACGCAGTATTTT
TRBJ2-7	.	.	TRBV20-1	CSANGGRRDEQYF	TGCAGTGCTAATGGGGGAAGGAGGGACGAGCAGTACTTC
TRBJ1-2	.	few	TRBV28	CASRSSLAGYYGYTF	TGTGCCAGCAGATCCTCCCTGGCGGGGTACTATGGCTACACCTTC
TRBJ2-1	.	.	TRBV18	CASGVSSASYNEQFF	TGTGCCAGCGGGGTGTCCTCAGCCTCCTACAATGAGCAGTTCTTC
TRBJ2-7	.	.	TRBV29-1	CSGGQSSYEQYF	TGCAGCGGGGGTCAGAGCTCCTACGAGCAGTACTTC
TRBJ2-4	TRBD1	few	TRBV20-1	CSARVGQGPIAKNIQYF	TGCAGTGCTAGAGTGGGACAGGGGCCCATAGCCAAAAACATTCAGTACTTC
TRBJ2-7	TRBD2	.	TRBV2	CASRWRLADLSKQYF	TGTGCCAGCAGATGGAGACTAGCCGACCTAAGCAAGCAGTACTTC
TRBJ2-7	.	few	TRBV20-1	CSASGGTAYEQYF	TGCAGTGCTAGCGGAGGGACTGCGTACGAGCAGTACTTC
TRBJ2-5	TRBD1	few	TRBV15	CATSRDGGQYGTGSRGTQYF	TGTGCCACCAGCAGAGATGGAGGACAGTACGGGACAGGGTCTCGAGGGACCCAGTACTTC
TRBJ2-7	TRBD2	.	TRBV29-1	CSVVSGTSGVPYEQYF	TGCAGCGTTGTATCAGGGACTAGCGGTGTTCCCTACGAGCAGTACTTC
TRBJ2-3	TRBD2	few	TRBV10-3	CAIRGLAGITDTQYF	TGTGCCATCAGGGGACTAGCGGGGATCACAGATACGCAGTATTTT
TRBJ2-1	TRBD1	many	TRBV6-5	CASSYSIGDRGDEQFF	TGTGCCAGCAGTTACTCGATTGGGGACAGGGGCGATGAGCAGTTCTTC
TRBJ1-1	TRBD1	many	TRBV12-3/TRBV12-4	CASSPGTGGEAFF	TGTGCCAGCAGCCCAGGGACAGGGGGCGAAGCTTTCTTT